This T cell receptor beta chain was recovered during a study of CD8 T cells in ankylosing spondylitis. Notes on the study in general: Reactive arthritis synovial fluid and blood were previously reported to contain some motif variants. Clones linked to the disease showed a CD8+ phenotype. They occurred at relatively low frequencies in peripheral blood. In ankylosing spondylitis patients, matched synovial fluid reportedly showed significant enrichment of disease-linked clones. Ankylosing spondylitis blood seemed to carry a telltale TCR beta motif made of under 10 highly homologous variants.

A remark on this clonotype: Its antigen is undetermined.

TCRdb reprocessed the 5' RACE reads with MiXCR, giving one entry per CDR3 protein. The table has around 250,000 distinct CDR3 sequences, over 15% seen once. CDR3 length: 13 amino acids. The V and J ends lost 7 bases and 2 bases respectively, with 10 bases between them. Germline CDR1 reads MDHEN; CDR2 reads SYDVKM. The sequence was obtained from a male donor with ankylosing spondylitis or in good health (not recorded which). The chain uses TRBV28 and TRBJ2-3; a possible D gene is TRBD2 (6 bases). The sample consisted of blood, either unsorted or a sorted T cell fraction (not recorded which). The CDR3 DNA reads as TGTGCCAGCACTTGGCGGGACACAGATACGCAGTATTTT. This sequence encodes CASTWRDTDTQYF.